The 24 T cell receptor beta chains in this list originate from one sample, sequenced in a study of blood T cell repertoires in COVID-19. Some clones are missing from TCRdb's copy, which holds only in-frame ones; the method was immunoSEQ multiplex PCR. The profile covers about 98,000 clones, with roughly 82% appearing a single time and roughly 11% taken by the ten largest. Material: peripheral blood. Receptors were obtained from an older man with active or convalescent COVID-19.

The V call is TRBV5-1, the J call TRBJ2-3, with TRBD2 matching 8 bases. Germline V gene data show CDR1 as SGHRS and CDR2 as YFSETQ. The CDR3 contains 16 residues. V lost 3 bases, J lost 2 bases, and 8 bases stayed unmatched. In DNA form, the CDR3 reads TGCGCCAGCAGCTCGTCCCGGGGGGGGGCCACAGATACGCAGTATTTT. Amino acids: CASSSSRGGATDTQYF.

This clone was observed a single time. The chain has TRBV7-9 and TRBJ1-1; 8 bases line up with TRBD1. The CDR3 sequence is 15 residues long. The V segment lost 5 bases and the J segment 1 base; nucleotides outside the gene matches: 6. Germline V gene data show CDR1 as SEHNR and CDR2 as FQNEAQ (reference sequence). This CDR3 reads CASSPRTGKNTEAFF. CDR3 coding DNA: TGTGCCAGCAGCCCCCGGACAGGGAAGAACACTGAAGCTTTCTTT.

The chain links TRBV21-1 to TRBJ1-2. TRBV21-1 is shown as a pseudogene. The CDR3 runs 10 residues. The CDR3 here is CASSNRGYTF. The CDR3 DNA reads as TGTGCCAGCAGCAATCGTGGCTACACCTTC.

This clone was counted once. The chain has TRBV2 and TRBJ1-3; 9 bases align to TRBD1. The length of the CDR3 is 13 residues. The germline V gene encodes CDR1 SNHLY and CDR2 FYNNEI. Trimming removed 10 bases from V and 3 bases from J; junction bases left unmatched: 4. For the CDR3, the DNA is TGTGCCAACGAGGACAGGGGTGGAAACACCATATATTTT. The encoded protein is CANEDRGGNTIYF.

This sequence joins TRBV19 and TRBJ1-1; D unresolved. This CDR3 has 15 amino acids. Germline values: CDR1 LNHDA, CDR2 SQIVND (reference sequence). Trimming removed 4 bases at V and 0 bases at J, with 12 bases between. The CDR3 loop is CASSKMAQMNTEAFF. DNA of the CDR3: TGTGCCAGTAGTAAAATGGCCCAGATGAACACTGAAGCTTTCTTT. The full variable domain, completed using reference TRBV19 and TRBJ1-1, is DGGITQSPKYLFRKEGQNVTLSCEQNLNHDAMYWYRQDPGQGLRLIYYSQIVNDFQKGDIAEGYSVSREKKESFPLTVTSAQKNPTAFYLCASSKMAQMNTEAFFGQGTRLTVV.

This clone was counted between two and nine times. The chain has TRBV4-1 and TRBJ2-2, with 7 nucleotides matching TRBD2. The V and J ends lost 2 bases and 6 bases, in that order; junction bases with no gene match: 3. The CDR3 covers 14 residues. Germline CDR1 reads MGHRA; CDR2 reads YSYEKL. The CDR3 spells CASSQPGGAGELFF. DNA of the CDR3: TGCGCCAGCAGCCAACCGGGGGGTGCCGGGGAGCTGTTTTTT.

This chain joins TRBV6-4 and TRBJ1-2; a possible D gene is TRBD1 (6 bases). From germline, CDR1 is MRHNA and CDR2 SNTAGT. This CDR3 is 13 amino acids long. Trimming left V 9 bases short and J 1 base short, with 12 bases between. The CDR3 nucleotides are TGTGCCAGGAGGGCAGGGGTTAACTATGGCTACACCTTC. Protein product: CARRAGVNYGYTF.

The chain has TRBV5-1 and TRBJ2-7; a weak D match, TRBD2 (7 bases). CDR3 length equals 14 residues. Trimming removed 5 bases from V and 2 bases from J, with 14 bases in between. Germline CDR1 and CDR2: SGHRS and YFSETQ. CDR3 sequence reads: CASRGGAGPYEQYF. The CDR3, as DNA: TGCGCCAGCAGAGGGGGGGCCGGACCCTACGAGCAGTACTTC.

The rearrangement uses TRBV4-1 and TRBJ2-2; a possible D gene is TRBD1 (5 bases). The CDR3 contains 15 residues. Germline lookup yields CDR1 MGHRA and CDR2 YSYEKL. Trimming stripped 2 bases from V and 0 bases from J, with 7 bases between. The CDR3 spells CASSQSRANTGELFF. The DNA of the CDR3 is TGCGCCAGCAGCCAAAGCAGGGCGAACACCGGGGAGCTGTTTTTT.

The chain links TRBV7-9 to TRBJ2-2, with D perhaps matching TRBD2 (5 bases). Germline V CDR1 and CDR2: SEHNR, FQNEAQ (reference sequence). V gave up 5 bases and J gave up 5 bases, with 9 bases separating them. CDR3 length: 13 residues. This CDR3 reads CASSNSETGELFF. CDR3 bases: TGTGCCAGCAGCAATAGCGAGACCGGGGAGCTGTTTTTT.

The chain employs TRBV7-3 and TRBJ1-2, with D hard to call. The CDR3 length is 13 residues. V lost 2 bases, J lost 6 bases, and 10 bases lay in between. The germline V gene encodes CDR1 SGHTA and CDR2 FQGTGA. DNA of the CDR3: TGTGCCAGCAGCTTAGGTGCCGGAGATGGCTACACCTTC. Protein: CASSLGAGDGYTF.

This clone was observed a handful of times. The rearrangement uses TRBV4-2 and TRBJ1-4; no definite D call. Trimming shortened V by 4 bases and J by 5 bases, and 8 bases separated the two germline ends. CDR1 is LGHNA, CDR2 YNFKEQ, per germline. The CDR3 is 13 residues long. CDR3 coding DNA: TGTGCCAGCAGCCGAGGGTTAAATGAAAAACTGTTTTTT. Protein: CASSRGLNEKLFF.

This clone was found a few times. V usage is TRBV20-1 and J usage is TRBJ1-2; D unclear. The germline V and J ends were trimmed by 3 bases and 6 bases, with 5 bases remaining between them. Germline values: CDR1 DFQATT, CDR2 SNEGSKA (reference sequence). The CDR3 is 10 amino acids. CDR3 amino acids: CSASRDGYTF. In DNA, the CDR3 is TGCAGTGCTAGTAGAGATGGCTACACCTTC.

This clone has ten or more counts. The chain is built from TRBV29-1 and TRBJ2-7; 10 nucleotides align to TRBD1. The CDR3 contains 15 residues. V shed 7 bases and J 0 bases; nucleotides not matched to a gene: 9. Germline V lookup: CDR1 SQVTM, CDR2 ANQGSEA. CDR3 amino acids: CSAWSGQGHSYEQYF. CDR3 nucleotides: TGCAGCGCCTGGTCGGGACAGGGGCACTCCTACGAGCAGTACTTC.

The V and J genes are TRBV9 and TRBJ1-1, with D perhaps TRBD1 (6 bases). The CDR3 has 16 amino acids. Germline loops: CDR1 SGDLS, CDR2 YYNGEE. V was shortened by 0 bases and J by 3 bases, with 15 bases between the two germline ends. The chain's CDR3 is CASSVEGEGRYTEAFF. CDR3 nucleotide sequence: TGTGCCAGCAGCGTAGAGGGGGAGGGAAGGTACACTGAAGCTTTCTTT.

V and J are TRBV5-4 and TRBJ1-1, with D possibly TRBD1 on 6 matching bases. V lost 5 bases and J lost 1, with 6 bases in between. Germline CDR1 and CDR2: SGHNT and YYREEE (reference sequence). CDR3 length: 12 amino acids. CDR3 in amino acids: CASRGANTEAFF. In nucleotides, the CDR3 is TGTGCCAGCAGGGGGGCGAACACTGAAGCTTTCTTT.

The chain employs TRBV3-1 (or the pseudogene TRBV3-2) and TRBJ2-7; TRBD2 aligns across 11 bases. This CDR3 is built from 16 residues. The V gene end was trimmed by 8 bases and the J gene end by 8 bases; junction bases not matched to a gene: 17. Germline V CDR1 and CDR2: LGHDT, YNNKEL (reference sequence). The CDR3 is CASQSFSSGGPSQQYF. The CDR3 DNA reads TGTGCCAGCCAAAGCTTCTCTAGCGGGGGGCCTTCCCAGCAGTACTTC.

The V and J genes are TRBV6-5 and TRBJ2-7; TRBD1 might be the D (5 bases). CDR1 and CDR2 (germline): MNHEY, SVGAGI. This CDR3 spans 15 amino acids. Trimming stripped 2 bases from V and 2 bases from J, with 13 bases between. CDR3 nucleotide sequence: TGTGCCAGCAGTTACCAGGGCAGTGTCCCCTACGAGCAGTACTTC. This sequence encodes CASSYQGSVPYEQYF.

The rearrangement uses TRBV7-2 and TRBJ2-2, with D possibly TRBD2 on 6 matching bases. There are 16 residues in the CDR3. In germline, CDR1 is SGHTA, CDR2 FQGNSA. V lost 5 bases and J 3 bases, leaving 16 bases between the germline ends. The CDR3: CASSPRGGVHTGELFF. CDR3 coding DNA: TGTGCCAGCAGCCCCCGGGGCGGGGTGCACACCGGGGAGCTGTTTTTT. The variable domain in full, completed from reference TRBV7-2 and TRBJ2-2, reads GAGVSQSPSNKVTEKGKDVELRCDPISGHTALYWYRQSLGQGLEFLIYFQGNSAPDKSGLPSDRFSAERTGGSVSTLTIQRTQQEDSAVYLCASSPRGGVHTGELFFGEGSRLTVL.

This clone was detected only a few times. The chain combines TRBV7-2 with TRBJ1-5; D not resolved. From germline, CDR1 is SGHTA and CDR2 FQGNSA. V was pared by 3 bases and J by 0 bases, with 6 bases between. This CDR3 spans 14 amino acids. CDR3 DNA sequence: TGTGCCAGCAGCTTGGGCATTAGCAATCAGCCCCAGCATTTT. It is translated as CASSLGISNQPQHF.

The V call is TRBV18, the J call TRBJ2-5, with 9 bases that match TRBD1. The CDR3 is made up of 16 amino acids. After removal of 0 bases from V and 2 bases from J, the junction contained 4 bases not matched to a gene. CDR1 and CDR2 from the germline V gene are KGHSH and LQKENI. CDR3 nucleotide sequence: TGTGCCAGCTCACCACCAAAGACAGGGGGACAAGAGACCCAGTACTTC. It codes for CASSPPKTGGQETQYF.

This chain links TRBV11-3 with TRBJ2-7, with D perhaps matching TRBD2 (5 bases). Trimming took off 5 bases at V and 2 bases at J, with 13 bases between the two ends. The germline gives CDR1 SGHNT, CDR2 YENEEA. The CDR3 length is 14 residues. In DNA, the CDR3 is TGTGCCAGCAGCCAGGCGGGCGGTCCCTACGAGCAGTACTTC. It codes for CASSQAGGPYEQYF.

The CDR3 DNA follows: TGTGCCAGCACCGCCCAGGGGAGTGGCACTGAAGCTTTCTTT. Translated, it gives CASTAQGSGTEAFF. The chain employs TRBV25-1 and TRBJ1-1, with D perhaps matching TRBD1 (6 bases). CDR1 is MGHDK, CDR2 SYGVNS, per germline. Trimming stripped 7 bases from V and 4 bases from J, with 16 bases between. The CDR3 totals 14 residues.

This rearrangement joins TRBV7-2 to TRBJ1-6; TRBD1 might be the D (6 bases). From germline, CDR1 is SGHTA and CDR2 FQGNSA. V lost 10 bases and J lost 7, with 20 bases in between. There are 15 residues in the CDR3. The CDR3 DNA is TGTGCCACCGCGACCGGCGGGGGCGTGAATTCACCCCTCCACTTT. This encodes CATATGGGVNSPLHF.